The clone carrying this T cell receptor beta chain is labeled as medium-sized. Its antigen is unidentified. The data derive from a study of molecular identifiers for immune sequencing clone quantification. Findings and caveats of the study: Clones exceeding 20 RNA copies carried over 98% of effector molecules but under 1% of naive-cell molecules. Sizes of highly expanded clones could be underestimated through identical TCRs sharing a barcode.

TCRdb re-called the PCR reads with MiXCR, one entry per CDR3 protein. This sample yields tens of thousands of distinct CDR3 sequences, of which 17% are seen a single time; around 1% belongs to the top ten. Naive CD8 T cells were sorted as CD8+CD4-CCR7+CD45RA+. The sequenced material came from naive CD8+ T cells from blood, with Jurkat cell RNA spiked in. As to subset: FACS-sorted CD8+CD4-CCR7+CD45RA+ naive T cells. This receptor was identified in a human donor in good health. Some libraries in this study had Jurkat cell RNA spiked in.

Written as DNA, the CDR3 is TGTGCCAGCAGTTACGCCATTGAAGCTTTCTTT. Translated, it gives CASSYAIEAFF. The chain couples TRBV6-2 or TRBV6-3 to TRBJ1-1, with unresolved D. V dropped 2 bases and J dropped 7 bases, with 5 bases sitting between them. Germline lookup yields CDR1 MNHEY and CDR2 SVGEGT. The CDR3 sequence is 11 residues long.